This T cell receptor beta chain is drawn from a study of OX40 agonist ivuxolimab in advanced cancers. As for the study in general: Past anti-PD-1, anti-PD-L1 or anti-CTLA-4 therapy was accepted, and 30% to 50% had received some. Study-level points and caveats: CD8+ T cells were the subset that, on average, had more expanded clones than CD4+.

Some clones are missing from TCRdb's copy, which holds only in-frame ones; the method was immunoSEQ multiplex PCR. The table lists 92,000 or so clones, approximately 90% of them singletons. With respect to this clone: Its antigen is unidentified.

The CDR3 loop spans 13 amino acids. Germline V gene lookup returns CDR1 SGHAT and CDR2 FQNNGV. Between the trimmed V and J ends, which lost 5 bases and 3 bases, there was a span of 11 bases. This rearrangement joins TRBV11-2 to TRBJ2-7; D is uncertain. This sequence was found in an adult with an advanced solid tumor such as melanoma, head and neck, liver or kidney cancer. The input for sequencing was CD4+ or CD8+ T cells sorted from blood, taken in a trial of the OX40 agonist ivuxolimab. For the CDR3, the DNA is TGTGCCAGCAGCCCTTGGGTCGACTACGAGCAGTACTTC. Translating it yields CASSPWVDYEQYF.